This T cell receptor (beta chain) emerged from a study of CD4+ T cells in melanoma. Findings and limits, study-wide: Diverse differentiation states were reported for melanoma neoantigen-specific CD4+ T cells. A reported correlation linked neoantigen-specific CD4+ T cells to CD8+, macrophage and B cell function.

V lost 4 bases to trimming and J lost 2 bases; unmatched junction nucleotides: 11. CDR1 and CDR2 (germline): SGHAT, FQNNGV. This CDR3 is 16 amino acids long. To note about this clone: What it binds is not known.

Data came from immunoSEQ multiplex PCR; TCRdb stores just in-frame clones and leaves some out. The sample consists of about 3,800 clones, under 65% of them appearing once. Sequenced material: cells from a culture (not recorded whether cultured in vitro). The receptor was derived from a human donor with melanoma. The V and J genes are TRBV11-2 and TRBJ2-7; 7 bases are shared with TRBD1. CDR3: CASSSPNRGQPYEQYF. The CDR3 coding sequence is TGTGCCAGCAGCTCACCAAATAGGGGACAGCCCTACGAGCAGTACTTC. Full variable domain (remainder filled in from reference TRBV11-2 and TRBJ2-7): EAGVAQSPRYKIIEKRQSVAFWCNPISGHATLYWYQQILGQGPKLLIQFQNNGVVDDSQLPKDRFSAERLKGVDSTLKIQPAKLEDSAVYLCASSSPNRGQPYEQYFGPGTRLTVT.